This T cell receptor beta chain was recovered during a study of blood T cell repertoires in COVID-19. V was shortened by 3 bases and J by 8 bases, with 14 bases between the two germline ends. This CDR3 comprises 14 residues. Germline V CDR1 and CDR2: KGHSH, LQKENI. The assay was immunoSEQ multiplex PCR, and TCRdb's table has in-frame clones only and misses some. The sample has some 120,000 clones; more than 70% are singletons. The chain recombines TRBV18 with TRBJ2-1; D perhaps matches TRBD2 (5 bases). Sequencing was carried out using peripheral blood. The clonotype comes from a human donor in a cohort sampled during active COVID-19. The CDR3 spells CASSPLLARDEQFF. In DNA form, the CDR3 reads TGTGCCAGCTCACCCCTGCTAGCTCGAGATGAGCAGTTCTTC. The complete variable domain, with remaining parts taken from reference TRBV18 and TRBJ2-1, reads NAGVMQNPRHLVRRRGQEARLRCSPMKGHSHVYWYRQLPEEGLKFMVYLQKENIIDESGMPKERFSAEFPKEGPSILRIQQVVRGDSAAYFCASSPLLARDEQFFGPGTRLTVL.